This T cell receptor beta chain was recovered during a study of blood T cell repertoires in COVID-19. In the study overall: Material from acute and convalescent COVID-19 was sourced from the United States, Italy and Spain.

Using immunoSEQ multiplex PCR, the repertoire was profiled, and TCRdb retains in-frame clones only, with some absent. This table holds some 320,000 clones, roughly 86% found once. CDR1 and CDR2 from the germline V gene are MNHEY and SVGAGI. Trimming removed 2 bases from V and 12 bases from J, with 8 bases in between. The CDR3 loop spans 12 amino acids. Participants, about 18 to 90 years old, spanned fewer than 25 US areas. In assigning cohorts, the study relied on participant-reported clinical history. Exposed study participants had met a COVID-19 case within 2 weeks before entry. The sequence came from a woman between 45 and 60 years old who had been exposed to COVID-19. This chain connects TRBV6-5 to TRBJ1-6, with D maybe TRBD1 (5 bases). Sequencing was carried out using PBMCs or T cells enriched from blood (not recorded which). CDR3: CASSYGGGPLHF. The DNA of the CDR3 is TGTGCCAGCAGTTACGGGGGGGGACCCCTCCACTTT.